The 24 T cell receptor beta chains below were found in one sample sequenced in a study of cytomegalovirus exposure and HLA in healthy donors. The PCR had 60 Vbeta and 13 Jbeta primers. The data were produced by immunoSEQ multiplex PCR, yet TCRdb's version contains in-frame clones alone and is incomplete. The data contain 90,000 to 100,000 clones, about 75% of them singletons. Sample: PBMCs. These receptors originate from a middle-aged man in good health and CMV-seropositive.

V usage is TRBV10-3 and J usage is TRBJ2-5, with 9 bases lining up with TRBD1. Germline loops: CDR1 ENHRY, CDR2 SYGVKD. J was trimmed by 3 bases and V by 7 bases; bases with no gene match: 9. This CDR3 has 15 residues. CDR3 nucleotide sequence: TGTGCCATCAAACCCGGGACAGGGAGGGAAGAGACCCAGTACTTC. As protein: CAIKPGTGREETQYF.

The chain uses TRBV5-4 and TRBJ1-2; 10 bases line up with TRBD1. The CDR3 consists of 14 residues. Germline V CDR1 and CDR2: SGHNT, YYREEE (reference sequence). J lost 8 bases, V lost 4 bases, and 8 bases had no gene match. The chain's CDR3 is CASSLGTGVEGYTF. The CDR3, as DNA: TGTGCCAGCAGCCTCGGGACAGGGGTTGAGGGCTACACCTTC.

The CDR3 DNA sequence: TGTGCCAGCAGGGGACAGGGCCATCAGCCCCAGCATTTT. Translating it yields CASRGQGHQPQHF. The rearrangement uses TRBV27 and TRBJ1-5; 9 bases fit TRBD1. V lost 6 bases to trimming and J lost 5 bases; unmatched junction nucleotides: 2. The CDR3 has 13 amino acids. From germline, CDR1 is MNHEY and CDR2 SMNVEV (reference sequence).

J is TRBJ2-3 and V is TRBV29-1, with D maybe TRBD2 (6 bases). Germline-derived CDR1 and CDR2 are SQVTM and ANQGSEA. The CDR3 spans 15 residues. Between the trimmed V and J ends, which lost 6 bases and 6 bases, there was a span of 22 bases. For the CDR3, the DNA is TGCAGCGTCCCCCTCGGGGGTGGGATTTGGGATACGCAGTATTTT. Translation gives CSVPLGGGIWDTQYF.

V is TRBV18 and J is TRBJ2-3, with D possibly being TRBD1 (5 bases). This CDR3 is 15 amino acids long. Per germline, CDR1 KGHSH and CDR2 LQKENI. Deletions cut 3 bases from V and 3 bases from J, with 13 bases between. CDR3 bases: TGTGCCAGCTCACCGGGCAGGGTTGGTACAGATACGCAGTATTTT. Amino acids: CASSPGRVGTDTQYF.

This clone was seen once. The V gene is TRBV10-2, the J gene TRBJ2-3; the match to TRBD2 covers 9 bases. Per germline, CDR1 WSHSY and CDR2 SAAADI. The CDR3 extends over 17 amino acids. V was pared by 1 base and J by 2 bases, with 7 bases of the junction left unmatched. The CDR3 sequence: CASSEWATSGYTDTQYF. The DNA for the CDR3 is TGCGCCAGCAGTGAGTGGGCCACTAGCGGGTACACAGATACGCAGTATTTT.

The chain has TRBV19 and TRBJ1-1; 7 nucleotides align to TRBD1. CDR1 is LNHDA, CDR2 SQIVND, per germline (reference sequence). The CDR3 sequence is 15 residues long. V shed 1 base and J 5 bases; nucleotides not matched to a gene: 7. The CDR3: CASSIGGGVRTEAFF. The CDR3 DNA reads as TGTGCCAGTAGTATAGGAGGGGGCGTTCGAACTGAAGCTTTCTTT.

This rearrangement joins TRBV7-2 to TRBJ2-1; TRBD1 is a possible D gene (8 bases). This CDR3 is 19 amino acids long. V lost 4 bases and J lost 2, with 24 bases in between. Germline-derived CDR1 and CDR2 are SGHTA and FQGNSA. The CDR3 reads CASSSLPLQGGFTYNEQFF. The CDR3 coding sequence is TGTGCCAGCAGCTCTTTACCATTACAGGGGGGGTTTACCTACAATGAGCAGTTCTTC.

The gene calls are TRBV10-3 and TRBJ2-7, with 9 bases lining up with TRBD1. This CDR3 spans 14 amino acids. Germline-derived CDR1 and CDR2 are ENHRY and SYGVKD. The J segment lost 5 bases and the V segment lost 5 bases, leaving 7 bases of the junction unmatched. CDR3 sequence reads: CAISTDRGVNEQYF. The CDR3 nucleotides read TGTGCCATCAGTACCGACAGGGGGGTTAACGAGCAGTACTTC.

This clone was recorded a few times. The chain joins TRBV14 to TRBJ2-1; D possibly corresponds to TRBD1 (7 bases). CDR3 length: 15 amino acids. Germline V gene lookup returns CDR1 SGHDN and CDR2 FVKESK. V dropped 5 bases and J dropped 1 base, with 12 bases sitting between them. CDR3 nucleotide sequence: TGTGCCAGCAGCGAGACAGGGAGGTCCTACAATGAGCAGTTCTTC. The encoded protein is CASSETGRSYNEQFF.

The V call is TRBV27, the J call TRBJ2-6; 9 bases line up with TRBD1. Losses at the gene ends were 6 bases for V and 3 bases for J; bases not matched to a gene: 24. Germline V gives CDR1 MNHEY, CDR2 SMNVEV (reference sequence). This CDR3 is built from 22 residues. CDR3 nucleotides: TGTGCCAGCAGCTTTCTGCGGACCGAAGTGGGACAGGGTAAAGGTGGGGCCAACGTCCTGACTTTC. It is translated as CASSFLRTEVGQGKGGANVLTF. The full variable domain, in which reference TRBV27 and TRBJ2-6 provide the parts outside the CDR3, is EAQVTQNPRYLITVTGKKLTVTCSQNMNHEYMSWYRQDPGLGLRQIYYSMNVEVTDKGDVPEGYKVSRKEKRNFPLILESPSPNQTSLYFCASSFLRTEVGQGKGGANVLTFGAGSRLTVL.

The V gene is TRBV7-8, the J gene TRBJ2-1; 7 nucleotides line up with TRBD2. Trimming took 1 base from V and 6 from J; bases not matched to a gene: 9. This CDR3 has 16 amino acids. The germline V gene has CDR1 SGHVS and CDR2 FQNEAQ. The CDR3 DNA sequence: TGTGCCAGCAGCTTAGGGGCGGGAGCGGGTGGCAATGAGCAGTTCTTC. Translation gives CASSLGAGAGGNEQFF. Combining the CDR3 with reference TRBV7-8 and TRBJ2-1 gives the whole variable domain GAGVSQSPRYKVAKRGQDVALRCDPISGHVSLFWYQQALGQGPEFLTYFQNEAQLDKSGLPSDRFFAERPEGSVSTLKIQRTQQEDSAVYLCASSLGAGAGGNEQFFGPGTRLTVL.

This clone is a singleton in its sample. V usage is TRBV19 and J usage is TRBJ2-7, with 7 nucleotides matching TRBD1. In germline, CDR1 is LNHDA, CDR2 SQIVND (reference sequence). The CDR3 length is 14 residues. V lost 5 bases, J lost 7 bases, and 11 bases stayed unmatched. The CDR3 DNA follows: TGTGCCAGTAGTGTAGGGACAGCAACGGAGGAGCAGTACTTC. Amino acid sequence: CASSVGTATEEQYF.

The chain uses TRBV12-5 and TRBJ1-1, with D tentatively TRBD1 (6 bases). Germline V gene data show CDR1 as LGHNT and CDR2 as FRNRAP. V was trimmed by 2 bases and J by 3 bases, leaving 13 bases between them. The CDR3 is 15 amino acids. As DNA, the CDR3 is TGTGCTAGTGGTTTGTATAAGGGGGGGGACACTGAAGCTTTCTTT. Its protein is CASGLYKGGDTEAFF.

This clone was detected once. The chain employs TRBV29-1 and TRBJ2-5; D ambiguous. Between the trimmed V and J ends, which lost 5 bases and 5 bases, there was a span of 15 bases. The germline V gene encodes CDR1 SQVTM and CDR2 ANQGSEA. The CDR3 length is 13 residues. DNA for the CDR3: TGCAGCGTTCCTCCGGGTTACTCGGAGACCCAGTACTTC. Translated: CSVPPGYSETQYF.

This chain links TRBV11-3 with TRBJ1-2; 8 positions match TRBD1. The CDR3 consists of 17 residues. The V gene end was trimmed by 2 bases and the J gene end by 2 bases; junction bases not matched to a gene: 10. CDR1 is SGHNT and CDR2 is YENEEA in the germline V gene. The CDR3: CASSLFTGQDENYGYTF. The CDR3 DNA sequence: TGTGCCAGCAGCTTATTTACGGGACAGGATGAAAACTATGGCTACACCTTC.

The chain uses TRBV5-5 and TRBJ2-2, with TRBD1 matching over 9 bases. With V trimmed by 0 bases and J by 7 bases, 7 bases remained unmatched. CDR3 length equals 16 residues. Germline CDR1 reads SGHKS; CDR2 reads YYEKEE (reference sequence). The CDR3 reads CASSLAQGAAGGELFF. In nucleotides, the CDR3 is TGTGCCAGCAGCTTGGCACAGGGGGCCGCTGGCGGGGAGCTGTTTTTT.

V usage is TRBV21-1 and J usage is TRBJ2-7; the D call TRBD1 from the table was never checked on the DNA. TRBV21-1 is termed a pseudogene. The CDR3 is 18 amino acids. The CDR3 loop is CASSKGNRDRKGPYEQYF. CDR3 sequence (DNA): TGTGCCAGCAGCAAAGGGAACAGGGATCGAAAGGGTCCTTACGAGCAGTACTTC.

This chain links TRBV14 with TRBJ2-3; the D gene is possibly TRBD2 (6 bases). Germline V gene lookup returns CDR1 SGHDN and CDR2 FVKESK. The V end was cut by 2 bases, the J end by 4 bases, with 13 bases between. This CDR3 is built from 15 residues. The CDR3 spells CASSQFGSKADTQYF. The CDR3 bases are TGTGCCAGCAGCCAATTCGGGAGTAAAGCAGATACGCAGTATTTT.

J is TRBJ1-2 and V is TRBV4-2, with D uncertain. This CDR3 is built from 14 residues. The V gene lost 0 bases and the J gene lost 0 bases, with 5 bases spanning the gap. CDR1 and CDR2 from the germline V gene are LGHNA and YNFKEQ. CDR3 amino acids: CASSQESANYGYTF. The CDR3 DNA reads as TGTGCCAGCAGCCAAGAATCTGCTAACTATGGCTACACCTTC.

V and J are TRBV7-9 and TRBJ2-3; 8 nucleotides match TRBD2. The CDR3 has 15 amino acids. Trimming removed 5 bases from V and 5 bases from J; junction bases left unmatched: 9. Germline V lookup: CDR1 SEHNR, CDR2 FQNEAQ (reference sequence). The CDR3 region is CASSPVFREGDTQYF. The CDR3 DNA follows: TGTGCCAGCAGCCCGGTGTTCCGGGAGGGAGATACGCAGTATTTT.

The genes are TRBV18 and TRBJ2-6, with 9 positions matching TRBD1. The CDR3 spans 19 residues. In germline, CDR1 is KGHSH, CDR2 LQKENI. The J segment lost 0 bases and the V segment lost 7 bases, leaving 13 bases of the junction unmatched. CDR3 in DNA: TGTGCCAGCTTACTCACAGGGGGCGCATTCTCCTCTGGGGCCAACGTCCTGACTTTC. Residues: CASLLTGGAFSSGANVLTF.

This chain links TRBV7-6 with TRBJ2-1; tentative D call: TRBD2 (6 bases). Germline V lookup: CDR1 SGHVS, CDR2 FNYEAQ. V was cut by 3 bases and J by 9 bases, with 15 bases left in between. This CDR3 contains 14 residues. The CDR3 DNA follows: TGTGCCAGCAGCTTCGGGGGATTTCTTACTGAGCAGTTCTTC. It is translated as CASSFGGFLTEQFF.

The chain is built from TRBV7-8 and TRBJ2-7; perhaps TRBD1 as D (6 bases). V gave up 1 base and J gave up 4 bases, with 8 bases separating them. Germline V gene sequence: CDR1 SGHVS, CDR2 FQNEAQ. The CDR3 loop spans 13 amino acids. CDR3 DNA sequence: TGTGCCAGCAGCTTAGGGGACAAATACGAGCAGTACTTC. It codes for CASSLGDKYEQYF.